This TCR beta chain was identified during a study of beta chain features in type 1 diabetes. Findings and limits, study-wide: VDJ junctions from patients with type 1 diabetes contained fewer insertions and more deletions. In comparison with healthy donors, patients had naive, central memory and Treg TCRB repertoires that appeared more similar.

Sequencing targeted expressed TCRB transcripts, as all isolated RNA had been reverse transcribed. Generated by immunoSEQ multiplex PCR, the TCRdb table keeps only in-frame clones and is missing some. The sample lists about 5,400 clones, roughly 79% occurring once. Worth noting for this clone: The antigen is unknown.

Each sorted fraction was over 95% pure. Germline values: CDR1 SGHDT, CDR2 YYEEEE. The V segment lost 5 bases and the J segment 10 bases; nucleotides outside the gene matches: 11. The CDR3 spans 14 residues. The genes are TRBV5-6 and TRBJ1-2; 10 positions match TRBD1. This TCR was sampled from a man younger than 35 in good health. The sequenced sample consisted of Tregs from blood. CDR3 sequence: CASRPGTGASFYTF. The CDR3 DNA reads TGTGCCAGCAGACCAGGGACAGGGGCGTCCTTCTACACCTTC.